This entry concerns a single T cell receptor (beta chain). These data belong to a study of blood T cell repertoires in COVID-19. Donors of Cohort 3 who recovered were those that had two negative PCRs, clearance, or symptom resolution. Here immunoSEQ multiplex PCR was the method, and the copy in TCRdb shows in-frame clones only, minus some. The sample lists hundreds of thousands of clones, over 75% occurring once. The receptor's source is a woman younger than 30 who had recovered from COVID-19. The source material was PBMCs or T cells enriched from blood (not recorded which).

The CDR3 bases are TGTGCCACCAGTGATTTAGGGGTGAACTATGGCTACACCTTC. Protein: CATSDLGVNYGYTF. The V and J genes are TRBV24-1 and TRBJ1-2; weak D call: TRBD1 (5 bases). Looked up from germline, CDR1 is KGHDR and CDR2 is SFDVKD. The germline V and J ends were trimmed by 1 base and 2 bases, with 7 bases remaining between them. CDR3 length: 14 amino acids.